These T cell receptor beta chains were read from a single sample in a study of T-cell memory formation after mild COVID-19. Via MiXCR, TCRdb re-called the 5' RACE reads, giving one row per CDR3 protein. Of about 160,000 distinct CDR3 sequences listed, roughly 30% were seen once; the top ten hold around 12%. The specimen was PBMCs or a T cell subset sorted from them (not recorded which). These TCRs come from an adult woman who had mild COVID-19 (a few samples of this study predate the infection). Cell type and time point are not known. CDR3s include the opening cysteine and the closing phenylalanine or tryptophan. The order of the fields is V gene, D gene, J gene, clone size, CDR3 protein, CDR3 DNA. The D gene is left open where the match is weak. Clone size is shown for a subset of rows, as once, few, many or a class of expanded clone.

>TRBV11-2|NA|TRBJ2-7|NA
CASSLGANYEQYF
TGTGCCAGCAGCTTAGGTGCCAACTACGAGCAGTACTTC
>TRBV20-1|TRBD1|TRBJ2-1|few
CSATGTGPYNEQFF
TGCAGTGCTACCGGGACAGGGCCATACAATGAGCAGTTCTTC
>TRBV27|NA|TRBJ1-2|NA
CASSSHLTGYGYTF
TGTGCCAGCAGTTCCCACTTAACAGGGTATGGCTACACCTTC
>TRBV5-1|NA|TRBJ2-7|NA
CASSPRMGTYEQYF
TGCGCCAGCAGCCCCCGGATGGGTACCTACGAGCAGTACTTC
>TRBV10-3|NA|TRBJ1-6|NA
CAISDLSNSPLHF
TGTGCCATCAGTGACCTATCTAATTCACCCCTCCACTTT
>TRBV7-6|NA|TRBJ1-2|few
CASSSESWTAGYTF
TGTGCCAGCAGCTCAGAATCCTGGACAGCCGGCTACACCTTC
>TRBV7-2|NA|TRBJ1-2|NA
CASSSETENYGYTF
TGTGCCAGCAGCTCCGAGACGGAGAACTATGGCTACACCTTC
>TRBV25-1|TRBD2|TRBJ2-7|few
CASGASGRKGNEQYF
TGTGCCAGCGGAGCAAGCGGGAGAAAGGGAAACGAGCAGTACTTC
>TRBV7-2|NA|TRBJ1-6|NA
CASSPQMTVYNSPLHF
TGTGCCAGCAGCCCCCAGATGACAGTATATAATTCACCCCTCCACTTT
>TRBV20-1|TRBD1|TRBJ2-5|once
CSQGDRALETQYF
TGCAGCCAGGGGGACAGGGCATTAGAGACCCAGTACTTC
>TRBV7-9|NA|TRBJ2-7|few
CASSQDSSREQYF
TGTGCCAGCAGCCAGGACAGTTCACGCGAGCAGTACTTC
>TRBV4-3|NA|TRBJ1-1|NA
CASSQDGGGTFF
TGCGCCAGCAGCCAAGATGGGGGGGGGACTTTCTTT
>TRBV12-3/TRBV12-4|TRBD2|TRBJ2-5|NA
CASSTRRGGRLETQYF
TGTGCCAGCAGTACCCGTCGCGGGGGGCGCTTAGAGACCCAGTACTTC
>TRBV29-1|NA|TRBJ2-7|NA
CSVVAALSYEQYF
TGCAGCGTTGTTGCGGCCCTCTCCTACGAGCAGTACTTC
>TRBV12-3/TRBV12-4|TRBD1|TRBJ1-2|NA
CASSFFAGGTGGGYTF
TGTGCCAGCAGTTTTTTCGCCGGCGGGACAGGGGGTGGCTACACCTTC
>TRBV4-2|TRBD2|TRBJ2-3|NA
CASSQALAGGTDTQYF
TGTGCCAGCAGCCAAGCACTAGCGGGGGGTACAGATACGCAGTATTTT
>TRBV4-2|NA|TRBJ2-2|NA
CASSQDLFVEGPGELFF
TGTGCCAGCAGCCAAGATCTTTTCGTCGAGGGTCCCGGGGAGCTGTTTTTT
>TRBV10-2|TRBD2|TRBJ2-4|NA
CASRGLAEEGKNIQYF
TGCGCCAGCAGGGGACTAGCGGAGGAGGGCAAAAACATTCAGTACTTC
>TRBV5-1|NA|TRBJ2-5|few
CASSKSGEETQYF
TGCGCCAGCAGCAAATCAGGGGAAGAGACCCAGTACTTC
>TRBV24-1|TRBD1|TRBJ2-2|few
CATTRTGPNTGELFF
TGTGCCACCACCCGGACAGGGCCGAACACCGGGGAGCTGTTTTTT
>TRBV12-3/TRBV12-4|NA|TRBJ2-1|NA
CASSTGTPPYNEQFF
TGTGCCAGCAGTACCGGGACTCCCCCCTACAATGAGCAGTTCTTC
>TRBV9|NA|TRBJ2-3|many
CASSPTGRTAGTDTQYF
TGTGCCAGCAGCCCCACGGGTCGGACGGCCGGCACAGATACGCAGTATTTT
>TRBV7-9|NA|TRBJ2-5|NA
CASSLVLGGGSQETQYF
TGTGCCAGCAGCTTAGTCCTTGGAGGGGGATCACAAGAGACCCAGTACTTC
>TRBV5-1|NA|TRBJ2-7|NA
CASSMDSTYEQYF
TGCGCCAGCTCTATGGACAGCACCTACGAGCAGTACTTC
>TRBV29-1|NA|TRBJ2-7|NA
CSVWAAGTYEQYF
TGCAGCGTTTGGGCAGCCGGGACCTACGAGCAGTACTTC
>TRBV9|TRBD2|TRBJ2-1|NA
CASSVGLLAVDSYNEQFF
TGTGCCAGCAGCGTAGGGTTACTAGCGGTAGACTCCTACAATGAGCAGTTCTTC
>TRBV10-3|NA|TRBJ2-5|few
CAISGRQQETQYF
TGTGCCATCAGTGGGCGGCAGCAAGAGACCCAGTACTTC
>TRBV19|NA|TRBJ2-1|few
CASSIIESSYNEQFF
TGTGCCAGTAGTATCATAGAGAGCTCCTACAATGAGCAGTTCTTC
>TRBV28|NA|TRBJ2-7|few
CASSRGTRSSYEQYF
TGTGCCAGCAGCCGAGGGACTCGCAGCTCCTACGAGCAGTACTTC
>TRBV24-1|TRBD2|TRBJ2-3|NA
CSTSAASGELDTQYF
TGTTCCACCAGTGCGGCTAGCGGGGAGTTAGATACGCAGTATTTT
>TRBV2|TRBD2|TRBJ2-1|NA
CASSVLSGRAEPYNEQFF
TGTGCCAGCAGTGTCCTTAGCGGGAGGGCCGAACCCTACAATGAGCAGTTCTTC
>TRBV5-1|NA|TRBJ1-5|few
CASSVDSNQPQHF
TGCGCCAGCAGTGTTGATAGCAATCAGCCCCAGCATTTT
>TRBV7-9|TRBD1|TRBJ2-6|NA
CASSFPTGLAGANVLTF
TGTGCCAGCAGCTTCCCGACAGGGCTGGCTGGGGCCAACGTCCTGACTTTC
>TRBV6-4|TRBD2|TRBJ2-1|few
CASSESLATEQFF
TGTGCCAGCAGTGAATCACTAGCGACTGAGCAGTTCTTC
>TRBV18|TRBD1|TRBJ2-7|NA
CASSPVGQARGEQYF
TGTGCCAGCTCACCGGTAGGACAGGCAAGGGGAGAGCAGTACTTC
>TRBV7-2|NA|TRBJ1-1|NA
CASNLGAEAFF
TGTGCCAGCAACCTAGGGGCTGAAGCTTTCTTT
>TRBV29-1|TRBD1|TRBJ2-1|NA
CSVGQAYNEQFF
TGCAGCGTGGGACAGGCCTACAATGAGCAGTTCTTC
>TRBV20-1|NA|TRBJ1-6|NA
CSARAPDRTYNSPLHF
TGCAGTGCTAGGGCACCAGACAGGACGTATAATTCACCCCTCCACTTT
>TRBV15|NA|TRBJ2-7|few
CATSSYGGHYEQYF
TGTGCCACCAGCAGTTATGGCGGACACTACGAGCAGTACTTC
>TRBV6-6|TRBD1|TRBJ2-7|few
CASSYRTGVDEQYF
TGTGCCAGCAGTTACAGGACAGGGGTCGACGAGCAGTACTTC
>TRBV30|NA|TRBJ1-5|NA
CAWSPNRGTPYSNQPQHF
TGTGCCTGGAGTCCCAATCGCGGGACACCGTATAGCAATCAGCCCCAGCATTTT